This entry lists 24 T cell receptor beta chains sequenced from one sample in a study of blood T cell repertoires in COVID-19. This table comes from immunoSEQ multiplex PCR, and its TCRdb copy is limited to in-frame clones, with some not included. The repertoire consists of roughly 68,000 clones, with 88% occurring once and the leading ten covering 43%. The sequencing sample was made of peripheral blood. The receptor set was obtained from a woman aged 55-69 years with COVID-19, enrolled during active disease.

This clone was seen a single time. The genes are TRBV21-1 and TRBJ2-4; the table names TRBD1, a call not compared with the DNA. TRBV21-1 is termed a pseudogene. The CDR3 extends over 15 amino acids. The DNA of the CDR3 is TGTGCCAGCAGCATCAGGGGGCTTGCCAAAAACATTCAGTACTTC. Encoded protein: CASSIRGLAKNIQYF.

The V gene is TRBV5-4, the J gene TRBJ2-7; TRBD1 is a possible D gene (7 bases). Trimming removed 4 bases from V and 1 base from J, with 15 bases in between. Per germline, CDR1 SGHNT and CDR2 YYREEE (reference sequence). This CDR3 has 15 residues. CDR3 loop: CASSLGLDRSYEQYF. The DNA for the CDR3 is TGTGCCAGCAGCCTGGGACTGGACAGGTCCTACGAGCAGTACTTC.

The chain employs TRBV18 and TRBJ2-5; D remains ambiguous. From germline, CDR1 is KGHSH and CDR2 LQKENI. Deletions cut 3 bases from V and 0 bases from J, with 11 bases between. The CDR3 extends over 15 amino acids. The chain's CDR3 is CASSPGQADQETQYF. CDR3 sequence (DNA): TGTGCCAGCTCACCTGGGCAGGCCGACCAAGAGACCCAGTACTTC.

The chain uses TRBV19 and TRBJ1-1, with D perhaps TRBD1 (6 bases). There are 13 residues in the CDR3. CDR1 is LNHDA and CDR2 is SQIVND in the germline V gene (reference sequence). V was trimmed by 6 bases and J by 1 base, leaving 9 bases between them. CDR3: CASSYRENTEAFF. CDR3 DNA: TGTGCCAGTAGCTACAGGGAGAACACTGAAGCTTTCTTT. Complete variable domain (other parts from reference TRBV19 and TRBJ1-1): DGGITQSPKYLFRKEGQNVTLSCEQNLNHDAMYWYRQDPGQGLRLIYYSQIVNDFQKGDIAEGYSVSREKKESFPLTVTSAQKNPTAFYLCASSYRENTEAFFGQGTRLTVV.

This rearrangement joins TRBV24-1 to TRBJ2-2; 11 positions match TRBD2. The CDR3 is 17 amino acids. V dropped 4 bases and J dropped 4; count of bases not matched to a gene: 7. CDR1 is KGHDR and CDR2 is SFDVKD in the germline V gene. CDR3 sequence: CATSDSLAGVPTGELFF. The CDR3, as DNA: TGTGCCACCAGTGACTCACTAGCGGGAGTCCCCACCGGGGAGCTGTTTTTT.

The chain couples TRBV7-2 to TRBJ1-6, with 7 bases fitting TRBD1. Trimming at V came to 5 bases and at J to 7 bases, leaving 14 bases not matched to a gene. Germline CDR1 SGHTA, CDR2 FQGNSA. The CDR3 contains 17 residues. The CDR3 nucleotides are TGTGCCAGCAGCCAAGGTGCGGCAGGGGGTGGGAATTCACCCCTCCACTTT. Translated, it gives CASSQGAAGGGNSPLHF.

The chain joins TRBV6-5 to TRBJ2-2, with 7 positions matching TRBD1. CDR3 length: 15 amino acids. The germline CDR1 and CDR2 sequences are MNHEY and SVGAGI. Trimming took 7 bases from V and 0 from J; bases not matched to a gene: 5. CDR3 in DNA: TGTGCCAGCACCGCGGACAGGACGAACACCGGGGAGCTGTTTTTT. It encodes CASTADRTNTGELFF.

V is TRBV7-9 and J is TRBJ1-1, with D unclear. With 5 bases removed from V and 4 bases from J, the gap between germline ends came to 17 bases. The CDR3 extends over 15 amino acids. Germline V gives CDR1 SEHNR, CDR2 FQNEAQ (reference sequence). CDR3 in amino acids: CASSPTGSVGTEAFF. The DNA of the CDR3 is TGTGCCAGCAGCCCCACCGGGTCCGTCGGCACTGAAGCTTTCTTT.

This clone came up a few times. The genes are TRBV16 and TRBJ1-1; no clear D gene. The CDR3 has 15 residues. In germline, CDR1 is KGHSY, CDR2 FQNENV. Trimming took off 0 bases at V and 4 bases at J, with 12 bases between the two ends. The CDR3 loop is CASSQSSGGSTEAFF. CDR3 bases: TGTGCCAGCAGCCAATCGTCGGGAGGTTCCACTGAAGCTTTCTTT.

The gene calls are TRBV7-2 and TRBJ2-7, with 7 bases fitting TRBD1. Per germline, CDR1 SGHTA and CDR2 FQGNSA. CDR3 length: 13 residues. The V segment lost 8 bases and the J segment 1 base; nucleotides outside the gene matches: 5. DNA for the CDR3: TGTGCCAGCTCTCGGACAGGATCCTACGAGCAGTACTTC. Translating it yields CASSRTGSYEQYF.

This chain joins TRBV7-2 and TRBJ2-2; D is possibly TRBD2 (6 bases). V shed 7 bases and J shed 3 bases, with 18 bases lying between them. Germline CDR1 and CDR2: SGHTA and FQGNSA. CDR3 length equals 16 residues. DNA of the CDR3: TGTGCCAGCACCAAGAGGTCTAGCGTCGACACCGGGGAGCTGTTTTTT. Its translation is CASTKRSSVDTGELFF.

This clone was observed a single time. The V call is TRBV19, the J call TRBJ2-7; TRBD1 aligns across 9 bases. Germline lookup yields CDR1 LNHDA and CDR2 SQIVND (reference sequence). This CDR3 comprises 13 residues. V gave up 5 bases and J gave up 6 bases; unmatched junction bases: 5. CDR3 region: CASSPRDRAEQYF. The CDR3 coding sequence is TGTGCCAGTAGTCCGCGGGACAGGGCCGAGCAGTACTTC. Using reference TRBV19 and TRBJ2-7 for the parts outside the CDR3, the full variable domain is DGGITQSPKYLFRKEGQNVTLSCEQNLNHDAMYWYRQDPGQGLRLIYYSQIVNDFQKGDIAEGYSVSREKKESFPLTVTSAQKNPTAFYLCASSPRDRAEQYFGPGTRLTVT.

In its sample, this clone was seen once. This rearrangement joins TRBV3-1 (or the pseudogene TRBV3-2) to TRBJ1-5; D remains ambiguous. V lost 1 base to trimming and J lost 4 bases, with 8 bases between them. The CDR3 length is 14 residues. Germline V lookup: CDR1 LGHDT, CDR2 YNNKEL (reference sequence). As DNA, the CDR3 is TGTGCCAGCAGCCAAGGAAGCGGTAATCAGCCCCAGCATTTT. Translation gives CASSQGSGNQPQHF.

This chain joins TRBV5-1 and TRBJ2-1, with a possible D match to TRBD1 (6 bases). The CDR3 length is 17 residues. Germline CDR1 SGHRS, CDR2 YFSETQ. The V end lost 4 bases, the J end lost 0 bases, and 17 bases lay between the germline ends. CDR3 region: CASSPQGHKNSYNEQFF. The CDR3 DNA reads TGCGCCAGCAGCCCACAGGGTCACAAAAACTCCTACAATGAGCAGTTCTTC. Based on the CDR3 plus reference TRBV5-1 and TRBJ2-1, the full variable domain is KAGVTQTPRYLIKTRGQQVTLSCSPISGHRSVSWYQQTPGQGLQFLFEYFSETQRNKGNFPGRFSGRQFSNSRSEMNVSTLELGDSALYLCASSPQGHKNSYNEQFFGPGTRLTVL.

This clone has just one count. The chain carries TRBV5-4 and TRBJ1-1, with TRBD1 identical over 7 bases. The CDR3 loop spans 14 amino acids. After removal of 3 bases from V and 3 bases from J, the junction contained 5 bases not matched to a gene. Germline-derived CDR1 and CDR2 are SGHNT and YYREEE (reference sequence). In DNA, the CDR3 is TGTGCCAGCAGCTCTACAGGGGCGGACACTGAAGCTTTCTTT. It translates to CASSSTGADTEAFF.

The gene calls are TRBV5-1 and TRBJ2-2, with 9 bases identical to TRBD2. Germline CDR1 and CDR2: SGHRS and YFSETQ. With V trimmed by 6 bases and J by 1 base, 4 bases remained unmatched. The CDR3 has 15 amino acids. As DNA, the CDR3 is TGCGCCAGCACCGATAGCGGGGGGAACACCGGGGAGCTGTTTTTT. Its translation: CASTDSGGNTGELFF.

This CDR3 is CASSSRQGAYQPQHF. CDR3 sequence (DNA): TGTGCCAGCAGTTCGAGACAGGGGGCCTATCAGCCCCAGCATTTT. V and J are TRBV6-2 or TRBV6-3 and TRBJ1-5, with TRBD1 matching 10 bases. V was pared by 4 bases and J by 5 bases, with 5 bases of the junction left unmatched. The CDR3 extends over 15 amino acids. CDR1 and CDR2 (germline): MNHEY, SVGEGT.

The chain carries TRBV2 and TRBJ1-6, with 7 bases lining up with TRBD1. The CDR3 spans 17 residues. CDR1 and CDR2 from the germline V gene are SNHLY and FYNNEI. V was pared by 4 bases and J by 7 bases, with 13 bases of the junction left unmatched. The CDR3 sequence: CASSGLNVQGWNSPLHF. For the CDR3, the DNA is TGTGCCAGCAGTGGATTGAACGTACAGGGGTGGAATTCACCCCTCCACTTT. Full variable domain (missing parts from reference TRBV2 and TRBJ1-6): EPEVTQTPSHQVTQMGQEVILRCVPISNHLYFYWYRQILGQKVEFLVSFYNNEISEKSEIFDDQFSVERPDGSNFTLKIRSTKLEDSAMYFCASSGLNVQGWNSPLHFGNGTRLTVT.

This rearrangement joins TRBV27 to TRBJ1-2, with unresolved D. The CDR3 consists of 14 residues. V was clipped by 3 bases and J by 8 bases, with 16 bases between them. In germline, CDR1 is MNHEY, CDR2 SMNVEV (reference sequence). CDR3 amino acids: CASSFRRGSTGYTF. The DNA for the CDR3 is TGTGCCAGCAGTTTTCGGCGGGGATCGACCGGCTACACCTTC.

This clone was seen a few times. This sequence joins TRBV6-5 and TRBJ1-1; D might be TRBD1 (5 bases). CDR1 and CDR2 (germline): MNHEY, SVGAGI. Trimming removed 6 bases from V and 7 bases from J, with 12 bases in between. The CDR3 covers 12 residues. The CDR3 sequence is CASSRRGVEAFF. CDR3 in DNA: TGTGCCAGCAGCCGCCGGGGGGTTGAAGCTTTCTTT.

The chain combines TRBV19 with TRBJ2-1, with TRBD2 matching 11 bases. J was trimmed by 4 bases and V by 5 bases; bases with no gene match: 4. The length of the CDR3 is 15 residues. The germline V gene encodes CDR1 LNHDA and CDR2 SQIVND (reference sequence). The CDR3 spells CASSLGTSGYNEQFF. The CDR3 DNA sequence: TGTGCCAGTAGTCTCGGGACTAGCGGTTACAATGAGCAGTTCTTC.

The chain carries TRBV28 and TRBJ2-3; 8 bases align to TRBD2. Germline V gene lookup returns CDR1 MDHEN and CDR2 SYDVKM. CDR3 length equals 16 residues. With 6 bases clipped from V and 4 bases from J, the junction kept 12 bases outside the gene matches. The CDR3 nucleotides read TGTGCCAGCAGATTTAGCGGGGCGCAGGCTCCAGATACGCAGTATTTT. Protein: CASRFSGAQAPDTQYF. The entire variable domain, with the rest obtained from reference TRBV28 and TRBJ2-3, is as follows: DVKVTQSSRYLVKRTGEKVFLECVQDMDHENMFWYRQDPGLGLRLIYFSYDVKMKEKGDIPEGYSVSREKKERFSLILESASTNQTSMYLCASRFSGAQAPDTQYFGPGTRLTVL.

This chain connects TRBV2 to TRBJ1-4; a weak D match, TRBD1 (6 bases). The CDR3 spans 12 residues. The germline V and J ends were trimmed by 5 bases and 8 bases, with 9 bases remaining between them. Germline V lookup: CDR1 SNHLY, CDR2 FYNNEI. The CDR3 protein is CASSRGTEKLFF. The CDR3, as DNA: TGTGCCAGCAGTAGGGGGACCGAAAAACTGTTTTTT.

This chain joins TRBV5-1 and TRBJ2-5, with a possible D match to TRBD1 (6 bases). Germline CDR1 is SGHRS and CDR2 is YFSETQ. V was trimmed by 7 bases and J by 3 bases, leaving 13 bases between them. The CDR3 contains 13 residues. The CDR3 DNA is TGCGCCAGCGGACCGGACAGCGAAGAGACCCAGTACTTC. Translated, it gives CASGPDSEETQYF.